One sample yielded the 6 T cell receptor beta chains listed below, sequenced in a study of T cell changes during pregnancy in multiple sclerosis. Only in-frame clones appear in the TCRdb table, and some are missing; sequencing was by immunoSEQ multiplex PCR. Found here are around 30,000 clones, about 92% of them singletons; the top ten hold 0.4% to 0.55%. The source material was CD4+ T cells from peripheral blood mononuclear cells, sampled after pregnancy. The receptors shown here come from a female donor with multiple sclerosis, enrolled in a pregnancy study.

This clone was counted a single time. The chain recombines TRBV7-7 with TRBJ2-5; 7 nucleotides match TRBD1. The CDR3 is 15 amino acids. Trimming removed 5 bases from V and 0 bases from J; junction bases left unmatched: 6. Germline values: CDR1 SSHAT, CDR2 FNYEAQ (reference sequence). The DNA of the CDR3 is TGTGCCAGCAGCCGAACAGGGGAGTACCAAGAGACCCAGTACTTC. Translating gives CASSRTGEYQETQYF.

This chain connects TRBV27 to TRBJ2-7; tentative D call: TRBD2 (5 bases). The CDR3 has 14 residues. The V gene lost 6 bases and the J gene lost 5 bases, with 17 bases spanning the gap. Germline assignment: CDR1 MNHEY and CDR2 SMNVEV (reference sequence). In nucleotides, the CDR3 is TGTGCCAGCAGATCGACACTAGGCACCGACGAGCAGTACTTC. Amino acids: CASRSTLGTDEQYF.

The chain links TRBV6-4 to TRBJ2-3; 7 positions agree with TRBD2. V lost 2 bases and J lost 2; bases outside the gene matches: 4. The CDR3 covers 15 residues. CDR1 and CDR2 (germline): MRHNA, SNTAGT. The CDR3 loop reads CASSDGGGDTDTQYF. The CDR3 coding sequence is TGTGCCAGCAGTGACGGTGGGGGGGACACAGATACGCAGTATTTT.

This sequence joins TRBV6-6 and TRBJ2-2; tentatively, D is TRBD2 (5 bases). V was pared by 2 bases and J by 4 bases, with 14 bases between. Germline V lookup: CDR1 MNHNY, CDR2 SVGAGI (reference sequence). This CDR3 is built from 16 residues. The CDR3: CASSYPLEDPTGELFF. As DNA, the CDR3 is TGTGCCAGCAGTTACCCGTTGGAGGATCCCACCGGGGAGCTGTTTTTT.

J is TRBJ1-6 and V is TRBV7-9; 7 bases are a match to TRBD1. The V segment lost 2 bases and the J segment 15 bases; nucleotides outside the gene matches: 7. The CDR3 totals 13 residues. Looked up from germline, CDR1 is SEHNR and CDR2 is FQNEAQ (reference sequence). CDR3 coding DNA: TGTGCCAGCAGCTTACGAGGGACAGATGACCTCCACTTT. It is translated as CASSLRGTDDLHF.

The chain carries TRBV4-3 and TRBJ2-7; 10 nucleotides match TRBD2. Unmatched junction bases numbered 10, after V lost 0 bases and J lost 5 bases. Germline-derived CDR1 and CDR2 are LGHNA and YSLEER. CDR3 size: 17 residues. Here the CDR3 reads CASSQERSGGVIHEQYF. Written as DNA, the CDR3 is TGCGCCAGCAGCCAAGAAAGAAGCGGGGGGGTGATACACGAGCAGTACTTC.